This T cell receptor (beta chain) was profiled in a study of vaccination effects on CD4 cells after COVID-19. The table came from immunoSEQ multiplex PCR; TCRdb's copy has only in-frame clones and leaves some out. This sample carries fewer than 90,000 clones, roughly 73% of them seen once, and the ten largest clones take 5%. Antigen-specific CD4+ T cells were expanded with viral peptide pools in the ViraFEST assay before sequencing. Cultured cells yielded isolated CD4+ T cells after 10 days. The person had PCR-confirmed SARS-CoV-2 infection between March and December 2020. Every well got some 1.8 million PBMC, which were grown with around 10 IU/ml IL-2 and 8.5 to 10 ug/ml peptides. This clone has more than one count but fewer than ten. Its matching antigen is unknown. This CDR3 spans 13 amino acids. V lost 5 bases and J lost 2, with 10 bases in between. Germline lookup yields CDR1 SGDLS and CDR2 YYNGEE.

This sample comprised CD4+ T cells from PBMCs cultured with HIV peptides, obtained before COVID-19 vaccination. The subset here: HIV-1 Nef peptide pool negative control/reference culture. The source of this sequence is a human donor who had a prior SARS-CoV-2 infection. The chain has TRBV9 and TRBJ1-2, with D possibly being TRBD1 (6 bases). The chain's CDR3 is CASRSDRNYGYTF. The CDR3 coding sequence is TGTGCCAGCAGATCGGACAGAAACTATGGCTACACCTTC.